Listed here are 11 T cell receptor beta chains from one sample, sequenced in a study of blood T cell repertoires in COVID-19 (dated by TCRdb to the early 2020s). Library method: the immunoSEQ multiplex PCR assay. TCRdb holds this immuneACCESS table with in-frame rearrangements only. Some clones are missing; in checked studies, unresolved V genes explain under half, and the rest has no known cause. The sample records 230,000 or so clones, around 88% of which are singletons. Of the sample, about 14% falls within the top ten clones. The material sequenced was PBMCs or T cells enriched from blood (not recorded which). Source of these receptors: a woman aged 45 to 65 with acute COVID-19.

V usage is TRBV28 and J usage is TRBJ2-7, with no clear D. Germline V gene sequence: CDR1 MDHEN, CDR2 SYDVKM. The length of the CDR3 is 14 residues. V was clipped by 2 bases and J by 5 bases, with 13 bases between them. The CDR3: CASSLLQLPHEQYF. The CDR3 DNA follows: TGTGCCAGCAGTTTACTGCAACTTCCCCACGAGCAGTACTTC.

The chain employs TRBV10-1 and TRBJ2-2; 8 nucleotides line up with TRBD2. Germline V CDR1 and CDR2: WNHNN, SYGVQD (reference sequence). This CDR3 is built from 17 residues. V lost 6 bases to trimming and J lost 2 bases; unmatched junction nucleotides: 11. CDR3 sequence reads: CASRGQAGVGNTGELFF. CDR3 coding DNA: TGCGCCAGCAGAGGTCAAGCGGGAGTAGGTAACACCGGGGAGCTGTTTTTT.

The chain carries TRBV30 and TRBJ1-5; no firm D call. This CDR3 contains 13 residues. Between the trimmed V and J ends, which lost 5 bases and 0 bases, there was a span of 8 bases. The germline V gene encodes CDR1 GTSNPN and CDR2 SVGIG (reference sequence). The CDR3 sequence is CAWAGNSNQPQHF. CDR3 sequence (DNA): TGTGCCTGGGCCGGGAATAGCAATCAGCCCCAGCATTTT.

This rearrangement joins TRBV6-1 to TRBJ1-5; D gene uncertain. Germline V gives CDR1 MNHNS, CDR2 SASEGT. CDR3 length: 14 residues. V was shortened by 2 bases and J by 0 bases, with 5 bases between the two germline ends. In nucleotides, the CDR3 is TGTGCCAGCAGTGAACAGGATAGCAATCAGCCCCAGCATTTT. As protein: CASSEQDSNQPQHF.

The V gene is TRBV27, the J gene TRBJ2-1, with 12 positions matching TRBD2. The germline V gene has CDR1 MNHEY and CDR2 SMNVEV (reference sequence). The CDR3 is 13 residues long. V gave up 8 bases and J gave up 14 bases; unmatched junction bases: 10. CDR3 residues: CASAGLAGPSEFF. For the CDR3, the DNA is TGTGCCAGCGCTGGACTAGCGGGGCCCTCAGAGTTCTTC.

This chain joins TRBV1 and TRBJ2-2; the table's D call of TRBD2 was not tested on the DNA. TRBV1 is an annotated pseudogene. The length of the CDR3 is 17 residues. The CDR3 bases are TGCACCAGCAGCCAGTGGTTAGGGCGGGTCAAGACCGGGGAGCTGTTTTTT. Its protein product is CTSSQWLGRVKTGELFF.

The chain combines TRBV4-3 with TRBJ2-7; tentative D call: TRBD1 (5 bases). Germline CDR1 and CDR2: LGHNA and YSLEER. Trimming removed 0 bases from V and 4 bases from J, with 13 bases in between. The CDR3 length is 15 residues. Here the CDR3 reads CASSQELQGTYEQYF. The CDR3 DNA is TGCGCCAGCAGCCAAGAACTCCAGGGCACGTACGAGCAGTACTTC.

The chain links TRBV15 to TRBJ1-1; D is undetermined. The CDR3 covers 13 residues. V lost 0 bases and J lost 3, with 5 bases in between. Germline values: CDR1 LNHNV, CDR2 YYDKDF (reference sequence). CDR3 bases: TGTGCCACCAGCAGAGATAGAGACACTGAAGCTTTCTTT. Amino acid sequence: CATSRDRDTEAFF.

V gene TRBV27 combines with J gene TRBJ1-2, with 9 bases lining up with TRBD1. Germline V gene sequence: CDR1 MNHEY, CDR2 SMNVEV (reference sequence). With V trimmed by 2 bases and J by 3 bases, 4 bases remained unmatched. This CDR3 has 15 residues. The CDR3 sequence is CASSLGRDRDYGYTF. CDR3 in DNA: TGTGCCAGCAGTTTAGGGCGGGACAGGGACTATGGCTACACCTTC.

The chain couples TRBV6-5 to TRBJ1-6; D might be TRBD1 (5 bases). The V and J ends lost 7 bases and 7 bases respectively, with 14 bases between them. Germline lookup yields CDR1 MNHEY and CDR2 SVGAGI. CDR3 length: 14 amino acids. CDR3: CASNRDSGNSPLHF. Written as DNA, the CDR3 is TGTGCCAGCAACCGGGACTCGGGGAATTCACCCCTCCACTTT.

DNA for the CDR3: TGCGCCAGCAGCCTGCCCACAGGGACCTCCACAGATACGCAGTATTTT. The encoded protein is CASSLPTGTSTDTQYF. V and J are TRBV4-1 and TRBJ2-3; D may be TRBD1 (6 bases). This CDR3 region has 16 residues. In germline, CDR1 is MGHRA, CDR2 YSYEKL. With 4 bases removed from V and 2 bases from J, the gap between germline ends came to 16 bases.